Listed below are T cell receptor beta chains from one sample, sequenced in a study of regulatory T cells in long-lasting Graves disease. TCRdb re-derived calls from the multiplex PCR reads in MiXCR, one entry per CDR3 protein. This repertoire shows approximately 490,000 distinct CDR3 sequences, about a sixth found once; its top ten account for 10% to 15%. The sample was also reused in another study, on T cells in Graves' hyperthyroidism and ophthalmopathy.

Material: peripheral blood mononuclear cells (PBMCs), obtained at new diagnosis, from a patient treated with antithyroid drugs. These TCRs come from a man aged 40-55 years with Graves disease. Both conserved end residues are part of each CDR3. The D gene is left open where the match is weak. Some rows mark clone size as missing; the rest say once, few, many or name a class of expanded clone.

j_call,d_call,v_call,clone_size,cdr3_nt,cdr3_aa
TRBJ1-5,NA,TRBV2,few,TGTGCCAGCAGTACCAGGGGTTTCAATCAGCCCCAGCATTTT,CASSTRGFNQPQHF
TRBJ2-1,NA,TRBV15,few,TGTGCCACCAGCAGAGGCCGGAGCTCCTACAATGAGCAGTTCTTC,CATSRGRSSYNEQFF
TRBJ1-1,TRBD1,TRBV28,many,TGTGCCAGCCGCCTTGGACAGGTGAACACTGAAGCTTTCTTT,CASRLGQVNTEAFF
TRBJ2-3,NA,TRBV12-5,few,TGTGCTAGTGCCCTCGGGAGTCGGGCAGATACGCAGTATTTT,CASALGSRADTQYF
TRBJ2-3,NA,TRBV28,many,TGTGCCAGCAGTCCCCGCGCCCTTAGCCTGGGCACAGATACGCAGTATTTT,CASSPRALSLGTDTQYF
TRBJ1-5,NA,TRBV2,many,TGTGCCAGCAGTGAAGCACGGCAGCCCCAGCATTTT,CASSEARQPQHF
TRBJ2-7,NA,TRBV28,few,TGTGCCAGCAGTACAAACAGGGCAACCCCTTACGGGCAGTACTTC,CASSTNRATPYGQYF
TRBJ1-5,NA,TRBV30,many,TGTGCCTGGAGTCGCGGTCAGAACGATCAGCCCCAGCATTTT,CAWSRGQNDQPQHF
TRBJ2-7,NA,TRBV6-2/TRBV6-3,few,TGTGCCAGCAGTTATCGGGCGGGTAACTACGAGCAGTACTTC,CASSYRAGNYEQYF
TRBJ2-3,TRBD2,TRBV5-1,NA,TGCGCCAGCAGGCTGTCTAGCGGGAATGCAGATACGCAGTATTTT,CASRLSSGNADTQYF
TRBJ1-5,NA,TRBV29-1,many,TGCAGCGTCGGACACCAGCCCCAGCATTTT,CSVGHQPQHF
TRBJ1-2,TRBD1,TRBV2,NA,TGTGCCAGCAGTTACAGGGGGCTGGAGGGCTACACCTTC,CASSYRGLEGYTF
TRBJ2-2,NA,TRBV20-1,NA,TGCAGTGCTAGAGATTCAGGCGGGCCCGGGGAGCTGTTTTTT,CSARDSGGPGELFF
TRBJ2-1,TRBD2,TRBV12-3/TRBV12-4,NA,TGTGCCAGCAGGCGAGGGACTAGCGGGACCTACAATGAGCAGTTCTTC,CASRRGTSGTYNEQFF
TRBJ2-3,NA,TRBV28,many,TGTGCCAGCACCTCGAGTTACGGGAGCACAGATACGCAGTATTTT,CASTSSYGSTDTQYF
TRBJ1-4,NA,TRBV12-3/TRBV12-4,NA,TGTGCCAGCAGTTTAGACATGAGGAAAAAACTGTTTTTT,CASSLDMRKKLFF
TRBJ2-7,TRBD1,TRBV6-1,many,TGTGCCAGCAGCCCAAGTTCCGGGACAGGGGGAGGCGAGCAGTACTTC,CASSPSSGTGGGEQYF
TRBJ1-5,NA,TRBV24-1,NA,TGTGCCACCTCGGGTAGGACCAATCAGCCCCAGCATTTT,CATSGRTNQPQHF
TRBJ2-2,TRBD2,TRBV15,many,TGTGCCACCAGCAGAGGACTAGCGGGAGGGCCCACCGGGGAGCTGTTTTTT,CATSRGLAGGPTGELFF
TRBJ2-7,NA,TRBV12-3/TRBV12-4,many,TGTGCCAGCAGTTTAAGTACATCCTACGAGCAGTACTTC,CASSLSTSYEQYF
TRBJ1-2,NA,TRBV9,NA,TGTGCCAGCAGCGGAGGGGATGGCTACACCTTC,CASSGGDGYTF
TRBJ2-4,NA,TRBV7-9,few,TGTGCCAGCAGCATGAGCGGGTTAAACATTCAGTACTTC,CASSMSGLNIQYF
TRBJ2-3,TRBD1,TRBV20-1,many,TGCAGTGCTCCTCCGGGACAGGGGTCACGAACCACAGATACGCAGTATTTT,CSAPPGQGSRTTDTQYF
TRBJ2-2,NA,TRBV10-1,NA,TGCGCCAGCAGGGCGGACTTCTACACCGGGGAGCTGTTTTTT,CASRADFYTGELFF
TRBJ2-7,NA,TRBV7-3,many,TGTGCCAGCAGCTTACCTGCCGGCGAGCAGTACTTC,CASSLPAGEQYF
TRBJ2-7,NA,TRBV2,many,TGTGCCAGCAAGTTTACAGGGCCCTCCTACGAGCAGTACTTC,CASKFTGPSYEQYF
TRBJ2-2,TRBD2,TRBV10-2,many,TGCGCCAGCAGTGTTGTCGGGAGGGCCTTTGCCGGGGAGCTGTTTTTT,CASSVVGRAFAGELFF
TRBJ2-5,NA,TRBV29-1,few,TGCAGCGTTGGCAGGGAGACCCAGTACTTC,CSVGRETQYF
TRBJ2-2,NA,TRBV6-4,NA,TGTGCCAGCAGTCGCGAACAGGGAACCGGGGAGCTGTTTTTT,CASSREQGTGELFF
TRBJ2-2,NA,TRBV12-3/TRBV12-4,many,TGTGCCAGCTCCCGTCGGGGACTCGGGGAGCTGTTTTTT,CASSRRGLGELFF
TRBJ1-2,NA,TRBV5-1,many,TGCGCCAGCAGCGGTCCAGGGCCTAACTATGGCTACACCTTC,CASSGPGPNYGYTF
TRBJ2-5,TRBD2,TRBV7-9,many,TGTGCCAGCAGCTTAACAGTAGGGCTAGCGGGATCTGAGACCCAGTACTTC,CASSLTVGLAGSETQYF
TRBJ2-2,NA,TRBV28,many,TGTGCCAGCAGTTCCCCCCTCCCGACGGGGGAGCTGTTTTTT,CASSSPLPTGELFF
TRBJ2-1,TRBD1,TRBV24-1,NA,TGTGCCACCAGTGACCCCGGGACAGGGTCCCATGAGCAGTTCTTC,CATSDPGTGSHEQFF
TRBJ2-3,NA,TRBV6-2/TRBV6-3,many,TGTGCCAGCAGTCGCACCACCATCGAAGGTGTTGCAGATACGCAGTATTTT,CASSRTTIEGVADTQYF
TRBJ2-1,TRBD1,TRBV6-9,many,TGTGCCAGCAGTTACCCGGGCAGGGGGCGTGAGCAGTTCTTC,CASSYPGRGREQFF
TRBJ2-7,NA,TRBV5-1,NA,TGCGCCAGCAGAACCGACGGGGAGCAGTACTTC,CASRTDGEQYF
TRBJ1-5,NA,TRBV20-1,few,TGCAGTGCTAGCGGACATTCGAATCAGCCCCAGCATTTT,CSASGHSNQPQHF
TRBJ1-4,TRBD1,TRBV12-3/TRBV12-4,many,TGTGCCAGCAGTCTCGGACAGGGTGTAGGAAAACTGTTTTTT,CASSLGQGVGKLFF
TRBJ2-1,TRBD1,TRBV27,few,TGTGCCAGCGGACCGGGACAGGGACTCTATGAGCAGTTCTTC,CASGPGQGLYEQFF
TRBJ2-3,NA,TRBV28,many,TGTGCCAGCAGTACATTATCTGGGACTAGCACAGATACGCAGTATTTT,CASSTLSGTSTDTQYF
TRBJ2-5,NA,TRBV6-2/TRBV6-3,many,TGTGCCAGCAGGGACCGGACCCAGACCCAAGAGACCCAGTACTTC,CASRDRTQTQETQYF
TRBJ2-7,TRBD1,TRBV5-1,few,TGCGCCAGCAGCTTGGCCGGGACAGTCGAGCAGTACTTC,CASSLAGTVEQYF
TRBJ1-1,NA,TRBV12-3/TRBV12-4,few,TGTGCCAGCAGTTTAGAGGCTCACACTGAAGCTTTCTTT,CASSLEAHTEAFF
TRBJ2-2,NA,TRBV5-6,many,TGTGCCAGCAGCACGTACTTTTGGGGCGCGAACGGGGAGCTGTTTTTT,CASSTYFWGANGELFF
TRBJ2-3,NA,TRBV6-2/TRBV6-3,many,TGTGCCAGCAGTCCGGGCGCCGCGACAGATACGCAGTATTTT,CASSPGAATDTQYF
TRBJ2-1,TRBD2,TRBV18,many,TGTGCCAGTGCGACTAGCGGGTTTTCCTACAATGAGCAGTTCTTC,CASATSGFSYNEQFF
TRBJ1-2,TRBD1,TRBV11-3,NA,TGTGCCAGCAGCCAGGAACAGGGGGCAGCTAACTATGGCTACACCTTC,CASSQEQGAANYGYTF
TRBJ1-4,NA,TRBV12-3/TRBV12-4,many,TGTGCCAGCAGCCCCGTGCAGGCTAATGAAAAACTGTTTTTT,CASSPVQANEKLFF
TRBJ2-3,NA,TRBV20-1,few,TGCAGTGCAGGGTTGGGGAGCGGCACAGATACGCAGTATTTT,CSAGLGSGTDTQYF
TRBJ2-5,NA,TRBV5-4,many,TGTGCCAGCAGCGCAGCACGCTCGGAGACCCAGTACTTC,CASSAARSETQYF
TRBJ1-2,NA,TRBV11-2,many,TGTGCCAGCAGGGAGGGCAGGGAAAGCGGCTACACCTTC,CASREGRESGYTF
TRBJ1-3,NA,TRBV3-1,few,TGTGCCAGCAGCCACACCGGGAGTGGCCCTGGAAACACCATATATTTT,CASSHTGSGPGNTIYF
TRBJ2-7,TRBD2,TRBV10-3,NA,TGTGCCACCCTAAATCGGGAGGCCCAAAACTACGAGCAGTACTTC,CATLNREAQNYEQYF